A single sample is the source of the 8 T cell receptor beta chains below, sequenced in a study of blood T cell repertoires in COVID-19 (dated by TCRdb to the early 2020s). Libraries were built with the immunoSEQ multiplex PCR assay. TCRdb obtained this table from immuneACCESS and retained in-frame rearrangements with V and J assigned. These tables miss some clones; where compared with another copy, unresolved V genes account for less than half of the shortfall, and the remainder is unexplained. Counted in this sample were some 120,000 clones; about 87% of them appeared once. The ten largest make up more than 3.5% of the sample. The material sequenced was peripheral blood. The origin of the receptors is a woman aged 60-75 years with acute or convalescent COVID-19.

The chain carries TRBV7-9 and TRBJ1-1; D uncertain. Germline V gene lookup returns CDR1 SEHNR and CDR2 FQNEAQ (reference sequence). Trimming shortened V by 2 bases and J by 0 bases, and 7 bases separated the two germline ends. This CDR3 has 14 residues. This chain's CDR3 is CASSLRSVNTEAFF. CDR3 coding DNA: TGTGCCAGCAGCTTACGATCAGTGAACACTGAAGCTTTCTTT.

This sequence joins TRBV10-2 and TRBJ2-1, with D perhaps TRBD2 (6 bases). CDR3 length: 15 amino acids. CDR1 and CDR2 (germline): WSHSY, SAAADI. V lost 4 bases and J 0 bases, leaving 10 bases between the germline ends. Written as DNA, the CDR3 is TGCGCCAGCAGTGTGGCGGGGAGCTCCTACAATGAGCAGTTCTTC. Translation gives CASSVAGSSYNEQFF.

V and J are TRBV11-2 and TRBJ2-5, with D hard to call. The CDR3 has 13 amino acids. Trimming shortened V by 6 bases and J by 2 bases, and 10 bases separated the two germline ends. The germline V gene encodes CDR1 SGHAT and CDR2 FQNNGV. CDR3 bases: TGTGCCAGCAGTCGCGGTCTGCAAGAGACCCAGTACTTC. Its protein product is CASSRGLQETQYF.

The gene calls are TRBV2 and TRBJ2-1, with D tentatively TRBD2 (6 bases). The CDR3 is 16 residues long. V dropped 5 bases and J dropped 0 bases, with 14 bases sitting between them. The germline V gene has CDR1 SNHLY and CDR2 FYNNEI. The DNA of the CDR3 is TGTGCCAGCAGTTCACTAGCTCTTAGCTCCTACAATGAGCAGTTCTTC. This translates into CASSSLALSSYNEQFF.

The chain combines TRBV19 with TRBJ2-1; D possibly corresponds to TRBD2 (5 bases). The CDR3 length is 16 residues. The germline V gene encodes CDR1 LNHDA and CDR2 SQIVND (reference sequence). Trimming shortened V by 3 bases and J by 0 bases, and 12 bases separated the two germline ends. The DNA of the CDR3 is TGTGCCAGTAGTATCGGACTTCTCCCCTCCTACAATGAGCAGTTCTTC. Its translation: CASSIGLLPSYNEQFF.

In this sample, this clone turned up once. The V call is TRBV5-1, the J call TRBJ2-7; 7 nucleotides agree with TRBD1. V dropped 3 bases and J dropped 3; count of bases not matched to a gene: 3. The CDR3 has 13 amino acids. The germline V gene has CDR1 SGHRS and CDR2 YFSETQ. CDR3 sequence (DNA): TGCGCCAGCAGCTCGAGACAGGGCTACGAGCAGTACTTC. Its protein product is CASSSRQGYEQYF.

This sequence joins TRBV10-3 and TRBJ1-4; D perhaps matches TRBD1 (5 bases). Trimming shortened V by 3 bases and J by 7 bases, and 12 bases separated the two germline ends. The CDR3 consists of 14 residues. The germline V gene has CDR1 ENHRY and CDR2 SYGVKD. CDR3 protein: CAISETDRTEKLFF. CDR3 in DNA: TGTGCCATCAGTGAAACTGACAGAACTGAAAAACTGTTTTTT.

The chain uses TRBV5-1 and TRBJ2-7, with D perhaps matching TRBD1 (6 bases). Looked up from germline, CDR1 is SGHRS and CDR2 is YFSETQ. There are 13 residues in the CDR3. CDR3 DNA: TGCGCCAGCAGCTTGAGCCCGAACGGGACACCTAAAGTC. Its protein product is CASSLSPNGTPKV.